These T cell receptor beta chains were read from a single sample in a study of vaccination effects on CD4 cells after COVID-19. TCRdb's copy holds only in-frame clones and misses some; the assay was immunoSEQ multiplex PCR. The table lists about 22,000 clones, roughly 73% of them singletons. These TCRs are of unknown antigen specificity. The sequenced sample was CD4+ T cells from PBMCs cultured with HCoV-NL63 spike peptides, obtained after COVID-19 vaccination. Receptor source: a human donor who received a COVID-19 vaccine. The CDR3 runs from the conserved cysteine through the conserved F or W. D genes are given only for firm matches. The listing skips clone size in some rows; elsewhere it reads once, few, many or a size class.

TRBV30	.	TRBJ1-5	.	TGTGCCTGGAGTGTGCAGGGAACTCAGCCCCAGCATTTT	CAWSVQGTQPQHF
TRBV5-8	.	TRBJ2-4	TRBD2	TGTGCCAGCAGCTTGCGGGGGGTGGGAGCCAAAAACATTCAGTACTTC	CASSLRGVGAKNIQYF
TRBV9	.	TRBJ1-1	.	TGTGCCAGCAGCGTAGCCGATTCTGGGGCCCGCACTGAAGCTTTCTTT	CASSVADSGARTEAFF
TRBV6-5	.	TRBJ2-1	.	TGTGCCAGCAGTTTCAAACAGGGAGGTGAGCAGTTCTTC	CASSFKQGGEQFF
TRBV4-3	.	TRBJ1-1	.	TGCGCCAGCAGCCAAGACCCCCAGACAGGGAACACTGAAGCTTTCTTT	CASSQDPQTGNTEAFF
TRBV7-2	.	TRBJ1-1	TRBD1	TGTGCCAGCAGCCTAGAATACAGGGGAAGTACTGAAGCTTTCTTT	CASSLEYRGSTEAFF
TRBV27	.	TRBJ2-7	TRBD2	TGTGCCAGCAGTTTAGGCGGGAGGAGGAACGAGCAGTACTTC	CASSLGGRRNEQYF
TRBV30	.	TRBJ2-1	.	TGTGCCTGGAGTGTTGGCCTGACCCCCCAGGCCTACAATGAGCAGTTCTTC	CAWSVGLTPQAYNEQFF
TRBV9	.	TRBJ1-3	.	TGTGCCAGCAGCGTACAAGGAGTTTCTGGAAACACCATATATTTT	CASSVQGVSGNTIYF
TRBV28	.	TRBJ2-3	.	TGTGCCAGCAGTCTACTAGGGGGGACGCAGTATTTT	CASSLLGGTQYF
TRBV30	once	TRBJ2-3	.	TGTGCCTGGAGTGTAGGGGGGATTACAGATACGCAGTATTTT	CAWSVGGITDTQYF
TRBV28	medium-sized	TRBJ2-6	.	TGTGCCAGCGGATCCCACGGGGCCAACGTCCTGACTTTC	CASGSHGANVLTF
TRBV18	.	TRBJ2-5	.	TGTGCCAGCTCACAAAAGGGAGAGACCCAGTACTTC	CASSQKGETQYF
TRBV20-1	once	TRBJ2-5	.	TGCAGTGCTAGCGGGCTGGAGACCCAGTACTTC	CSASGLETQYF
TRBV28	.	TRBJ2-1	TRBD2	TGTGCCAGCAGTTTAGCACTAGCGGGAGAGGATGAGCAGTTCTTC	CASSLALAGEDEQFF
TRBV7-9	.	TRBJ1-1	TRBD1	TGTGCCGTTCAGGGGGTAGGTAACACTGAAGCTTTCTTT	CAVQGVGNTEAFF
TRBV3-1/TRBV3-2	.	TRBJ2-7	.	TGTGCCAGCAGCCAAGCCGACGCCTACGAGCAGTACTTC	CASSQADAYEQYF
TRBV4-2	.	TRBJ1-5	.	TGTGCCAGCAGCCAAGCCTACCCAGAGGATGATCAGCCCCAGCATTTT	CASSQAYPEDDQPQHF
TRBV7-6	few	TRBJ1-1	TRBD1	TGTGCCAGCAGCACGCGACAGGGGCGATCCACTGAAGCTTTCTTT	CASSTRQGRSTEAFF
TRBV24-1	.	TRBJ2-1	TRBD2	TGTGCCACCAGTCCCAGCGGGAGGGCCCTCGGGAATGAGCAGTTCTTC	CATSPSGRALGNEQFF
TRBV7-8	.	TRBJ2-7	TRBD2	TGTGCCAGCAGCTTAGACTGGACTAGCGGCGAGCAGTACTTC	CASSLDWTSGEQYF
TRBV2	.	TRBJ1-5	.	TGTGCCAGCAGTGAGTGGCCCGTCAATCAGCCCCAGCATTTT	CASSEWPVNQPQHF